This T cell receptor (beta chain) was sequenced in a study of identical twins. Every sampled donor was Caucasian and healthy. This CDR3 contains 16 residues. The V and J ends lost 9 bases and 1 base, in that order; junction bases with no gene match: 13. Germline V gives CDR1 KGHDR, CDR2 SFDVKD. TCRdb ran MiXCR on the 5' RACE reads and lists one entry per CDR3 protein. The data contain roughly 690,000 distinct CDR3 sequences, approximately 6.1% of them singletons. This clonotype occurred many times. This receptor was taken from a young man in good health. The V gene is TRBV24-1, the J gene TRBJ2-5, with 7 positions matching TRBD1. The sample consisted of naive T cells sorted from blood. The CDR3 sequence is CATGAYRDSIQETQYF. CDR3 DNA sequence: TGTGCCACCGGAGCGTATAGGGACAGCATCCAAGAGACCCAGTACTTC.